This TCR beta chain was retrieved from a study of blood T cell repertoires in COVID-19. The table came from immunoSEQ multiplex PCR; TCRdb's copy has only in-frame clones and leaves some out. The sample contains 150,000 to 200,000 clones, more than 85% of which appear only once. The clonotype comes from a man between 60 and 75 years old with COVID-19, enrolled during active disease. The material sequenced was peripheral blood.

The CDR3 coding sequence is TGTGCCAGCTCACCACCGGTCTACAGCAATCAGCCCCAGCATTTT. This sequence encodes CASSPPVYSNQPQHF. The J gene is TRBJ1-5, the V gene TRBV18; D uncertain. CDR1 is KGHSH and CDR2 is LQKENI in the germline V gene. The CDR3 has 15 residues. Deletions cut 0 bases from V and 1 base from J, with 7 bases between. The full variable domain, its missing parts supplied by reference TRBV18 and TRBJ1-5, is NAGVMQNPRHLVRRRGQEARLRCSPMKGHSHVYWYRQLPEEGLKFMVYLQKENIIDESGMPKERFSAEFPKEGPSILRIQQVVRGDSAAYFCASSPPVYSNQPQHFGDGTRLSIL.